One sample yielded the 9 T cell receptor beta chains listed below, sequenced in a study of shared clonotypes between healthy human individuals (dated by TCRdb to the early 2020s). Library generation was performed with the immunoSEQ multiplex PCR assay. TCRdb retrieved this table from immuneACCESS and kept in-frame rearrangements only. Not all clones are present; in checked studies, unresolved V genes account for under half, and no reason is known for the remainder. Present in this sample are 900,000 to 1,200,000 clones, 78% of which were seen just once. Of the sample, 0.61% is held by the ten largest clones. Sequenced sample: memory CD4+ T cells from PBMCs. The cell subset or site label corresponds to: CD45RA-negative fraction. The receptors were sampled from a man aged 18 to 29 in good health. Some clones in this sample may be carry-over from other donors' samples.

Concerning this clone itself: Just one base apart from a much larger clone, this may be a read error. The CDR3 does not close with the conserved phenylalanine or tryptophan, likely indicating a read error. The chain links TRBV19 to TRBJ1-2, with D hard to call. This CDR3 region has 13 residues. The germline gives CDR1 LNHDA, CDR2 SQIVND (reference sequence). V lost 5 bases, J lost 4 bases, and 11 bases lay in between. The DNA for the CDR3 is TGTGCCAGTAGTGGGAGGGCTGGCTATGGCTACACCCTC. Its protein is CASSGRAGYGYTL.

This chain joins TRBV5-8 and TRBJ1-2, with 10 bases fitting TRBD1. Germline V gene data show CDR1 as SGHTS and CDR2 as YDEGEE. The CDR3 is 12 amino acids. V was clipped by 5 bases and J by 7 bases; unmatched bases: 2. The CDR3 bases are TGTGCCAGCAGTAGGGACAGGGGTGGCTACACCTTC. Protein sequence: CASSRDRGGYTF.

The chain recombines TRBV28 with TRBJ1-2; D remains ambiguous. V lost 1 base, J lost 7 bases, and 4 bases lay in between. The CDR3 extends over 11 amino acids. Per germline, CDR1 MDHEN and CDR2 SYDVKM. The chain's CDR3 is CASSLSTGYTF. CDR3 bases: TGTGCCAGCAGTTTATCTACTGGCTACACCTTC.

The chain combines TRBV5-1 with TRBJ1-4; weak D call: TRBD1 (5 bases). CDR3 length: 15 residues. Germline CDR1 and CDR2: SGHRS and YFSETQ. The ends were cut back, 4 bases at V and 7 bases at J, with 17 bases in the middle. The chain's CDR3 is CASSNSRDFGEKLFF. CDR3 DNA: TGCGCCAGCAGCAACAGCCGGGACTTCGGTGAAAAACTGTTTTTT.

With regard to this clone: The sample contains more than one DNA sequence encoding this CDR3. V gene TRBV25-1 combines with J gene TRBJ1-2; D unclear. The CDR3 extends over 13 amino acids. V was trimmed by 6 bases and J by 0 bases, leaving 8 bases between them. Germline lookup yields CDR1 MGHDK and CDR2 SYGVNS. CDR3 coding DNA: TGTGCCAGCAGGCATCCAGCTAACTATGGCTACACCTTC. This encodes CASRHPANYGYTF.

This chain joins TRBV28 and TRBJ1-2; D might be TRBD1 (5 bases). The V end was cut by 6 bases, the J end by 8 bases, with 16 bases between. This CDR3 has 13 residues. Germline V gene data show CDR1 as MDHEN and CDR2 as SYDVKM. CDR3 sequence (DNA): TGTGCCAGCAGACGGGGCCCCTCGAAGGGCTACACCTTC. Its translation: CASRRGPSKGYTF.

This sequence joins TRBV28 and TRBJ2-1; 13 bases fit TRBD2. CDR1 is MDHEN, CDR2 SYDVKM, per germline. The CDR3 covers 14 residues. CDR3: CAAHLGLAGIEQFF. For the CDR3, the DNA is TGTGCAGCACACCTGGGACTAGCGGGGATTGAGCAGTTCTTC.

This clone was seen many times. V usage is TRBV5-6 and J usage is TRBJ2-1; D call uncertain. The germline V gene encodes CDR1 SGHDT and CDR2 YYEEEE. CDR3 length: 14 residues. The V gene lost 2 bases and the J gene lost 9 bases, with 15 bases spanning the gap. The CDR3 reads CASSLNRPSSEQFF. The CDR3 DNA reads TGTGCCAGCAGCTTAAATCGGCCGTCTAGTGAGCAGTTCTTC.

V and J are TRBV10-3 and TRBJ1-2; D gene uncertain. Between the trimmed V and J ends, which lost 2 bases and 0 bases, there was a span of 10 bases. Germline lookup yields CDR1 ENHRY and CDR2 SYGVKD. This CDR3 has 15 residues. The DNA of the CDR3 is TGTGCCATCAGTGAGCAACTAGGAGCTAACTATGGCTACACCTTC. Translation gives CAISEQLGANYGYTF.